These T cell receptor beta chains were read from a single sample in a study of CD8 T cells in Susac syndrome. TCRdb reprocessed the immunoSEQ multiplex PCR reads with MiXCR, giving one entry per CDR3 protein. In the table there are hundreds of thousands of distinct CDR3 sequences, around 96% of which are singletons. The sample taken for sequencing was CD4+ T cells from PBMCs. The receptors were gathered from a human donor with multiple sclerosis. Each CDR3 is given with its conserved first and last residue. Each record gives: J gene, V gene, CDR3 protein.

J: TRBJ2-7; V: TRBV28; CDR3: CASSPSLTGAYEQYF
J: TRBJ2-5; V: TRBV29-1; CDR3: CSVGGRSIRQETQYF
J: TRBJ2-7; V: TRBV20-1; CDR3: CSARTGTYEQYF
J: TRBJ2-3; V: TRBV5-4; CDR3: CASSPGLARTDTQYF
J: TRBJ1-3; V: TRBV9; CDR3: CASSSRYSGNTIYF
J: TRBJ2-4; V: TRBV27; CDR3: CASSPEGLAFSNPKNIQYF
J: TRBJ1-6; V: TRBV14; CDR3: CASSLLEDNSPLHF
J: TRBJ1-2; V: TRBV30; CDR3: CAWRMGQRYGYTF
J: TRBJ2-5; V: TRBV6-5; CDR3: CASKGAAAGETQYF
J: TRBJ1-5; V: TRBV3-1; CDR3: CASSHGGRGSQPQHF
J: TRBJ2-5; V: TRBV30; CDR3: CAWSARSQETQYF
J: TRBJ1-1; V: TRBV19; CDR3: CASNGYEDTEAFF
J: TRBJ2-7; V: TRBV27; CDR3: CASSLSGIPYEQYF
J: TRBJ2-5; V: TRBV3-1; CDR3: CASSRRLAGQETQYF
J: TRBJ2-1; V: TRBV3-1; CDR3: CASSQEARGRFDNEQFF
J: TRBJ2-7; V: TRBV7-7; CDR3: CASTRGGRGSSYEQYF
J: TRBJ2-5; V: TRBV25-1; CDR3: CASSELGTSSRETQYF
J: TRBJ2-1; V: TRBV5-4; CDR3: CASSFGTGSFNEQFF
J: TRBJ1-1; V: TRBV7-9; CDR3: CASSLEAEAFF
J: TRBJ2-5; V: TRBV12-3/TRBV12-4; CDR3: CASRTGGETQYF
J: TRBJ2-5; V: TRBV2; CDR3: CASSEPSGETQYF
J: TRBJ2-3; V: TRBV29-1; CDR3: CSGGPTTSGGTDTQYF
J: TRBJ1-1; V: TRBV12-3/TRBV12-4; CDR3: CASSTDFPGGTEAFF
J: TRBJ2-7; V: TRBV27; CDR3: CASSSSAAGSYEQYF
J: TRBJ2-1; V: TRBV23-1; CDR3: CASIGRTDNEQFF
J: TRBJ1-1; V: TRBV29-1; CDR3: CSVGGGGSDTEAFF
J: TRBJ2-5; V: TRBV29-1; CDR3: CSAKGGNWETQYF
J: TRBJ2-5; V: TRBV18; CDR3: CASSPVTVGETQYF
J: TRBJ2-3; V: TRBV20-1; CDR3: CSASGPSAGTDTQYF
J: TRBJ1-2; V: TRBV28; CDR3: CATQSLAGGYTF
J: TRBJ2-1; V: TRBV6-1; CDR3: CASSASGRADKLWNEQFF
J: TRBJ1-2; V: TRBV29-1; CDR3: CSAGGWSRDTSRDYGYTF
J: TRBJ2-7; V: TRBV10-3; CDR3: CAISGQRSEQYF
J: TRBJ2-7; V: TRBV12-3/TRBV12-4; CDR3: CASRPNLGGHHEQYF
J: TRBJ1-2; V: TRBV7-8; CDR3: CASSQRGDSYGYTF
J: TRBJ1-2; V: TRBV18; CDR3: CASSPGGVSNYGYTF
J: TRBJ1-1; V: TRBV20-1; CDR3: CSARSWRENTEAFF
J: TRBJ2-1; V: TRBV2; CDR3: CASSGGGREQFF
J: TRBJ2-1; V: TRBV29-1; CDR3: CSVDKLSSYNEQFF
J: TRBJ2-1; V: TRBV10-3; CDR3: CAIFLLQSSYNEQFF
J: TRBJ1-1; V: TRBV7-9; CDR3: CASSLVGRYTEAFF
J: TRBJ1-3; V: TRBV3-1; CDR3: CASSQASAPGSDF
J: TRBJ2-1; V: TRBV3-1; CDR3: CASSQMRGYNEQFF
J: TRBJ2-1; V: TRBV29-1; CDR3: CSVPYRSRGYNEQFF
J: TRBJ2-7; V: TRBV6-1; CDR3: CASSEALRGTYEQYF
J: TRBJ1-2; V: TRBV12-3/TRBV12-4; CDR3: CASSLQSNYGYTF
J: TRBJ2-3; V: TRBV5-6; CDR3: CASSRTDTSTDTQYF
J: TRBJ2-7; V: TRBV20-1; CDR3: CSARVRTATYEQYF
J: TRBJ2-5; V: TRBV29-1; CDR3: CSAGTGVETQYF
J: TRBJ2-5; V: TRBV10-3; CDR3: CAISEEAIAGKETQYF
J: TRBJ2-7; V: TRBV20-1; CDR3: CSAPGIPYEQYF
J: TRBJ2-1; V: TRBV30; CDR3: CAWTGGWEQFF
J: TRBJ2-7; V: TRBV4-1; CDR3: CASSQGRLAGYYEQYF
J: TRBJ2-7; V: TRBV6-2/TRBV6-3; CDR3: CASRDWTGGFYEQYF
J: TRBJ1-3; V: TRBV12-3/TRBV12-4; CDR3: CASSPGAGNTIYF
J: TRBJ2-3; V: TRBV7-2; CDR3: CASSSLPDTQYF
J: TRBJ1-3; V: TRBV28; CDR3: CASSGGLGSGNTIYF